The 17 T cell receptor beta chains presented below share a single source sample, sequenced in a study of blood T cell repertoires in COVID-19. Profiled with immunoSEQ multiplex PCR; TCRdb holds only in-frame clones, not every one. The sample contains 400,000 or so clones, over 75% of which appear only once. Sequencing was carried out using PBMCs or T cells enriched from blood (not recorded which). The receptors were sampled from a man in his thirties or forties who had recovered from COVID-19.

This clone was seen once. This chain links TRBV18 with TRBJ2-3, with 9 bases that match TRBD2. The germline V gene encodes CDR1 KGHSH and CDR2 LQKENI. The CDR3 has 14 amino acids. J was trimmed by 1 base and V by 7 bases; bases with no gene match: 3. DNA of the CDR3: TGTGCCAGCTTAATAGCGGGAGGCACAGATACGCAGTATTTT. Protein sequence: CASLIAGGTDTQYF. The full variable domain, in which reference TRBV18 and TRBJ2-3 provide the parts outside the CDR3, is NAGVMQNPRHLVRRRGQEARLRCSPMKGHSHVYWYRQLPEEGLKFMVYLQKENIIDESGMPKERFSAEFPKEGPSILRIQQVVRGDSAAYFCASLIAGGTDTQYFGPGTRLTVL.

This chain links TRBV2 with TRBJ2-3; D is unresolved. This CDR3 comprises 16 residues. Germline V lookup: CDR1 SNHLY, CDR2 FYNNEI. V lost 6 bases to trimming and J lost 3 bases, with 19 bases between them. The CDR3 sequence is CASSDRRGGGTDTQYF. CDR3 nucleotide sequence: TGTGCCAGCAGCGATAGACGTGGCGGTGGGACAGATACGCAGTATTTT.

This chain links TRBV7-2 with TRBJ1-5, with D perhaps matching TRBD1 (6 bases). V was trimmed by 3 bases and J by 2 bases, leaving 8 bases between them. CDR1 and CDR2 from the germline V gene are SGHTA and FQGNSA. The CDR3 runs to 14 residues. The CDR3 DNA is TGTGCCAGCAGCTTGGACAGCGGCAATCAGCCCCAGCATTTT. This encodes CASSLDSGNQPQHF.

V gene TRBV9 combines with J gene TRBJ2-5; 7 nucleotides align to TRBD1. V lost 5 bases to trimming and J lost 2 bases; unmatched junction nucleotides: 6. CDR1 and CDR2 from the germline V gene are SGDLS and YYNGEE. The CDR3 spans 14 residues. In DNA, the CDR3 is TGTGCCAGCAGTGAGTCGGGACAGCAAGAGACCCAGTACTTC. Translating it yields CASSESGQQETQYF. The full variable domain, in which reference TRBV9 and TRBJ2-5 provide the parts outside the CDR3, is DSGVTQTPKHLITATGQRVTLRCSPRSGDLSVYWYQQSLDQGLQFLIQYYNGEERAKGNILERFSAQQFPDLHSELNLSSLELGDSALYFCASSESGQQETQYFGPGTRLLVL.

V gene TRBV6-5 combines with J gene TRBJ2-3; 7 positions match TRBD2. This CDR3 has 15 residues. The trim removed 8 bases at V and 1 base at J, leaving 9 bases unmatched. Germline V gives CDR1 MNHEY, CDR2 SVGAGI. The CDR3 is CASGTTSARTDTQYF. In nucleotides, the CDR3 is TGTGCCAGCGGGACCACTAGCGCACGCACAGATACGCAGTATTTT.

V usage is TRBV24-1 and J usage is TRBJ2-1, with 11 nucleotides matching TRBD1. The length of the CDR3 is 17 residues. Germline V gives CDR1 KGHDR, CDR2 SFDVKD. J lost 7 bases, V lost 0 bases, and 7 bases had no gene match. CDR3 loop: CATSDLNGQGAWNEQFF. The CDR3 DNA sequence: TGTGCCACCAGTGATTTGAACGGACAGGGGGCTTGGAATGAGCAGTTCTTC.

V is TRBV19 and J is TRBJ1-6, with D perhaps matching TRBD1 (6 bases). This CDR3 is built from 14 residues. Germline CDR1 LNHDA, CDR2 SQIVND (reference sequence). V lost 7 bases, J lost 0 bases, and 7 bases lay in between. The CDR3 here is CASTDSSYNSPLHF. As DNA, the CDR3 is TGTGCCAGTACGGACAGCTCCTATAATTCACCCCTCCACTTT.

The rearrangement links TRBV5-1 to TRBJ2-1; TRBD2 is a possible D gene (6 bases). V dropped 3 bases and J dropped 4 bases, with 8 bases sitting between them. Per germline, CDR1 SGHRS and CDR2 YFSETQ. The CDR3 is 13 residues long. The CDR3 loop reads CASSWTTYNEQFF. The CDR3 DNA sequence: TGCGCCAGCAGCTGGACTACTTACAATGAGCAGTTCTTC.

The chain is built from TRBV4-1 and TRBJ1-1, with D perhaps TRBD1 (6 bases). From germline, CDR1 is MGHRA and CDR2 YSYEKL. Trimming removed 0 bases at V and 10 bases at J, with 15 bases between. The CDR3 contains 14 residues. The CDR3 sequence is CASSQDLTGSLAFF. Written as DNA, the CDR3 is TGCGCCAGCAGCCAAGATTTGACAGGATCATTAGCTTTCTTT.

This clone was observed a single time. V and J are TRBV4-1 and TRBJ2-7; D is possibly TRBD1 (5 bases). This CDR3 is built from 14 residues. Germline CDR1 reads MGHRA; CDR2 reads YSYEKL. V lost 0 bases and J lost 9, with 15 bases in between. CDR3 sequence: CASSQDSQGMVQYF. CDR3 nucleotide sequence: TGCGCCAGCAGCCAAGATAGTCAGGGTATGGTGCAGTACTTC.

V usage is TRBV30 and J usage is TRBJ2-7; D may be TRBD1 (5 bases). Trimming took off 1 base at V and 1 base at J, with 11 bases between the two ends. Per the germline V gene, CDR1 is GTSNPN and CDR2 is SVGIG (reference sequence). The CDR3 contains 14 residues. CDR3 coding DNA: TGTGCCTGGAGTGCAGGGTTTGTATCCTACGAGCAGTACTTC. Protein product: CAWSAGFVSYEQYF.

This sequence joins TRBV30 and TRBJ1-3; unclear D gene. There are 12 residues in the CDR3. Germline V lookup: CDR1 GTSNPN, CDR2 SVGIG (reference sequence). Trimming took 1 base from V and 8 from J, leaving 9 bases between them. The CDR3 sequence: CAWSAFGDTIYF. The CDR3, as DNA: TGTGCCTGGAGTGCCTTCGGGGACACCATATATTTT.

The CDR3 here is CASSQGQTRANYGYTF. The DNA of the CDR3 is TGCGCCAGCAGCCAGGGACAGACCCGAGCTAACTATGGCTACACCTTC. The chain recombines TRBV4-1 with TRBJ1-2; 7 bases map to TRBD1. The germline CDR1 and CDR2 sequences are MGHRA and YSYEKL. The CDR3 is 16 amino acids. V shed 3 bases and J 0 bases; nucleotides not matched to a gene: 7.

This sequence joins TRBV4-1 and TRBJ2-7; 10 nucleotides match TRBD1. CDR3 length equals 16 residues. Germline-derived CDR1 and CDR2 are MGHRA and YSYEKL. V shed 1 base, J shed 2 bases, and the junction held 5 bases outside the gene matches. CDR3 sequence (DNA): TGCGCCAGCAGCCAAGGTCTAGGACAGGGGGCCTACGAGCAGTACTTC. Protein sequence: CASSQGLGQGAYEQYF.

J is TRBJ2-7 and V is TRBV28; a possible D gene is TRBD2 (6 bases). The CDR3 loop spans 12 amino acids. The V gene's germline CDR1 is MDHEN and CDR2 SYDVKM. V lost 7 bases, J lost 5 bases, and 12 bases lay in between. The CDR3, as DNA: TGTGCCAGCATCCGGGGGTTCGACGAGCAGTACTTC. It codes for CASIRGFDEQYF.

The chain combines TRBV3-1 (or the pseudogene TRBV3-2) with TRBJ2-7; D unresolved. Germline CDR1 is LGHDT and CDR2 is YNNKEL (reference sequence). There are 13 residues in the CDR3. V was trimmed by 0 bases and J by 4 bases, leaving 7 bases between them. CDR3 sequence reads: CASSQDDRYEQYF. DNA for the CDR3: TGTGCCAGCAGCCAAGATGATCGGTACGAGCAGTACTTC.

V is TRBV18 and J is TRBJ2-6; maybe TRBD1 (5 bases). The CDR3 runs to 15 residues. V was pared by 6 bases and J by 1 base, with 10 bases between. The germline V gene encodes CDR1 KGHSH and CDR2 LQKENI. CDR3 sequence: CASSQGSSGANVLTF. The CDR3 coding sequence is TGTGCCAGCTCGCAGGGTAGTTCTGGGGCCAACGTCCTGACTTTC.